This TCR beta chain was identified during a study of cytomegalovirus exposure and HLA in healthy donors. Regarding the study as a whole: Whilst most TCR sequences proved rare, a subset of public TCRs occurred across many donors. Confirmation in vitro established that a few CMV-associated chains were specific for CMV antigens. The classifier, whose performance was assessed in both the original and validation cohorts, reportedly diagnosed cytomegalovirus status with high specificity and sensitivity. TCR beta chains numbering some 160 were designated cytomegalovirus-associated.

V lost 4 bases and J 1 base, leaving 7 bases between the germline ends. CDR3 length equals 13 residues. Per the germline V gene, CDR1 is SGHTA and CDR2 is FQGNSA. This table comes from immunoSEQ multiplex PCR, and its TCRdb copy is limited to in-frame clones, with some not included. In the table there are 50,000 to 65,000 clones, 90% to 97% of which are singletons. Remarks on this clone: Its antigen is not known.

The source of this sequence is a woman aged 18 to 35 in good health and CMV-seronegative. What was sequenced was PBMCs. The chain uses TRBV7-2 and TRBJ1-1, with D perhaps matching TRBD1 (6 bases). The CDR3 DNA sequence: TGTGCCAGCAGCTACAGGGAGAACACTGAAGCTTTCTTT. Amino acid sequence: CASSYRENTEAFF.